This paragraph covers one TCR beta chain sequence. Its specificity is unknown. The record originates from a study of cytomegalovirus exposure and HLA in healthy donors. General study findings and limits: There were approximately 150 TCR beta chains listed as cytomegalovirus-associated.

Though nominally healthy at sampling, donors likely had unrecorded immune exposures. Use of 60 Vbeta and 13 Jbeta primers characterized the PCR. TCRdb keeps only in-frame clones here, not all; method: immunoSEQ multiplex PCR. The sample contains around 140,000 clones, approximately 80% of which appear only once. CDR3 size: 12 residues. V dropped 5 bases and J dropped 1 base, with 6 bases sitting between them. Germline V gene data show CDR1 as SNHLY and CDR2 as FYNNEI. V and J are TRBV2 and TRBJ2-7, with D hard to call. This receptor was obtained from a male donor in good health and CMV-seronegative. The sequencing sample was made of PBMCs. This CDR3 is CASSSSSYEQYF. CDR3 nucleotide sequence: TGTGCCAGCAGTTCTAGTTCCTACGAGCAGTACTTC.